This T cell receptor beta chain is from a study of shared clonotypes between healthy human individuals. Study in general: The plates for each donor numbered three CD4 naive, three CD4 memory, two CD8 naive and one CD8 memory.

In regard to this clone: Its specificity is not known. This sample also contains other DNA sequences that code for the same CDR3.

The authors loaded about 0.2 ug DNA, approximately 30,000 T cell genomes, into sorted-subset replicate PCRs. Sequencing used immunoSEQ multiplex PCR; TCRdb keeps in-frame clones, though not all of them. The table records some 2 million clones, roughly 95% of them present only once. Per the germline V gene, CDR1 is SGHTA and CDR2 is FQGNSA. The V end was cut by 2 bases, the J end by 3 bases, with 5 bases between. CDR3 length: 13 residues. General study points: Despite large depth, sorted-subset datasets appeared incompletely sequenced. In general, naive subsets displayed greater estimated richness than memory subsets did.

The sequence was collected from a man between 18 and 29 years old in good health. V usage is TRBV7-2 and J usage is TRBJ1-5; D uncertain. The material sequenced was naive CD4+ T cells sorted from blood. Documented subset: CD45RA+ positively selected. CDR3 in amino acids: CASSLRVNQPQHF. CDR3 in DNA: TGTGCCAGCAGCTTAAGAGTCAATCAGCCCCAGCATTTT. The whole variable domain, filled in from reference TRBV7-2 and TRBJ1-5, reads GAGVSQSPSNKVTEKGKDVELRCDPISGHTALYWYRQSLGQGLEFLIYFQGNSAPDKSGLPSDRFSAERTGGSVSTLTIQRTQQEDSAVYLCASSLRVNQPQHFGDGTRLSIL.